The text below deals with one T cell receptor (beta chain). Its antigen is not known. TCRdb redid the calling of the RT-PCR reads with MiXCR, one entry per CDR3 protein. This table holds some 15,000 distinct CDR3 sequences, about four fifths found once. Germline CDR1 SGHAT, CDR2 FQDESV (reference sequence). V shed 4 bases and J shed 3 bases, with 4 bases lying between them. The CDR3 has 11 residues. The sample is drawn from a study of yellow fever vaccine responses in identical twins. The study, taken as a whole, reports: Twins' vaccine T cell response reportedly seemed partly convergent, partly personalized.

The rearrangement uses TRBV11-1 and TRBJ2-7; D gene unclear. This specimen was T cells from blood (PBMCs), unsorted or a sorted subset (not recorded which), taken before or after yellow fever vaccination (not recorded which). The sequence was obtained from a woman between 18 and 29 years old who received the yellow fever vaccine. Written as DNA, the CDR3 is TGTGCCAGCAGCTCAAACTACGAGCAGTACTTC. Protein product: CASSSNYEQYF.